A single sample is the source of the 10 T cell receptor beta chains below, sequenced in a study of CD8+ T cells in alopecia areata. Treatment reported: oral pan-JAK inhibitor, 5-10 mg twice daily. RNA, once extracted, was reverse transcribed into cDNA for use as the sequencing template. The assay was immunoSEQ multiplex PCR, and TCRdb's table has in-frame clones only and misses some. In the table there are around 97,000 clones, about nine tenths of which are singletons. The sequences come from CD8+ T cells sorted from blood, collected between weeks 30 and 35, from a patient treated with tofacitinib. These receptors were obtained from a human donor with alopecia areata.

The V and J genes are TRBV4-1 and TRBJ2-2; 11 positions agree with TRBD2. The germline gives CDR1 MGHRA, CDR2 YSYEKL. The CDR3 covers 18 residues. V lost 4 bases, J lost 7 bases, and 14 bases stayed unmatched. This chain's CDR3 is CASSPHTGSGRVDGELFF. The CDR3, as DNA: TGCGCCAGCAGCCCCCACACGGGTAGCGGGAGGGTCGACGGGGAGCTGTTTTTT.

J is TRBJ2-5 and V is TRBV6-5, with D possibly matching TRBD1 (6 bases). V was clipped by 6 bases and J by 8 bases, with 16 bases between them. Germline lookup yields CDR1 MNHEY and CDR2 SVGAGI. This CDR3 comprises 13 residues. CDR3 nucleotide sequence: TGTGCCAGCAGCCTGGACAGTTCTCGTACCCAGTACTTC. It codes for CASSLDSSRTQYF.

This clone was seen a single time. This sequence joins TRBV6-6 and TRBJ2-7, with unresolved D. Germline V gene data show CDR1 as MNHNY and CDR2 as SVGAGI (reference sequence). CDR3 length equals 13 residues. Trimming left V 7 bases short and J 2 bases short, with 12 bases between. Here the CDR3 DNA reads TGTGCCAGCACCTTTTCAAGAGCCTACGAGCAGTACTTC. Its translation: CASTFSRAYEQYF.

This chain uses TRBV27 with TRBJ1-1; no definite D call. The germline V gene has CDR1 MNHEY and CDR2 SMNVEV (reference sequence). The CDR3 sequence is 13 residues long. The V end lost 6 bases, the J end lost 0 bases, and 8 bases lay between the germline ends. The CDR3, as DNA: TGTGCCAGCAGGAACAACTTGAACACTGAAGCTTTCTTT. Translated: CASRNNLNTEAFF.

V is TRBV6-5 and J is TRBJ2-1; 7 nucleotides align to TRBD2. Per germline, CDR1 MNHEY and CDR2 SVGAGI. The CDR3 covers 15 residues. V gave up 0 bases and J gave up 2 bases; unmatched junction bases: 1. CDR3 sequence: CASSYSAGAYNEQFF. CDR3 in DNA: TGTGCCAGCAGTTACTCGGCGGGGGCCTACAATGAGCAGTTCTTC.

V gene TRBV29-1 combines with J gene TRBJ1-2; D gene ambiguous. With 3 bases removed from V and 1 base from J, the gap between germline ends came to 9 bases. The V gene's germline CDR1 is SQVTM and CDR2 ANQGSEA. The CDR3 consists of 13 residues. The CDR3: CSVERESNYGYTF. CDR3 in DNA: TGCAGCGTTGAGAGGGAAAGTAACTATGGCTACACCTTC.

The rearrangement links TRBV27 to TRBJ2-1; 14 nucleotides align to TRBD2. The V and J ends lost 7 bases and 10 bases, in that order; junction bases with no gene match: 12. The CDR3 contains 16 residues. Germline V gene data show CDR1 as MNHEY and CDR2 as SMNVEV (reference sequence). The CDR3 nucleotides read TGTGCCAGCACCCAACCGACTAGCGGGAGGGGTTTCGAGCAGTTCTTC. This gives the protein CASTQPTSGRGFEQFF.

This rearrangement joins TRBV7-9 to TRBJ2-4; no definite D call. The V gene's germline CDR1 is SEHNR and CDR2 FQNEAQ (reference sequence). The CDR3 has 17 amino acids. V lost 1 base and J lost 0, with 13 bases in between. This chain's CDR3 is CASSLVTGSLAKNIQYF. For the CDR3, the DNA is TGTGCCAGCAGCTTAGTCACCGGATCCCTAGCCAAAAACATTCAGTACTTC.

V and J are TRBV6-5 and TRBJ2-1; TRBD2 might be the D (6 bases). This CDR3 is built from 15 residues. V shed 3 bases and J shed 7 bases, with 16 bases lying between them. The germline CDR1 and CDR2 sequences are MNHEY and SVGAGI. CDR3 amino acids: CASSYGGAGGNEQFF. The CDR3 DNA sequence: TGTGCCAGCAGTTATGGAGGGGCAGGTGGGAATGAGCAGTTCTTC.

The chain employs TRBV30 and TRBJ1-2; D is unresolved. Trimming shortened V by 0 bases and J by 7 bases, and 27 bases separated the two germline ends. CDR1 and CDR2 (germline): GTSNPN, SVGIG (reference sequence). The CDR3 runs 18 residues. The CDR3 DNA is TGTGCCTGGAGTGTGGTCCAGTCGGTTAATGGACCCCTCGTTGGCTACACCTTC. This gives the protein CAWSVVQSVNGPLVGYTF.